The 7 T cell receptor beta chains below were found in one sample sequenced in a study of cytomegalovirus exposure and HLA in healthy donors. The PCR employed 60 Vbeta primers together with 13 Jbeta primers. Assay: immunoSEQ multiplex PCR; the TCRdb copy retains only in-frame clones and omits some. The sample has 80,000 to 100,000 clones; around 75% are singletons. Sequencing was performed on PBMCs. The source is a man younger than 35 in good health and CMV-seropositive.

This clone was observed a single time. This sequence joins TRBV19 and TRBJ1-5, with 7 bases matching TRBD1. Germline CDR1 LNHDA, CDR2 SQIVND (reference sequence). V was clipped by 7 bases and J by 4 bases; unmatched bases: 7. This CDR3 has 14 residues. As DNA, the CDR3 is TGTGCCAGTAACCTTGACAGGGTGAATCAGCCCCAGCATTTT. This sequence encodes CASNLDRVNQPQHF.

This chain links TRBV30 with TRBJ2-3; TRBD2 aligns across 14 bases. V shed 4 bases and J 5 bases; nucleotides not matched to a gene: 8. Germline CDR1 GTSNPN, CDR2 SVGIG (reference sequence). The CDR3 has 16 amino acids. The DNA for the CDR3 is TGTGCCTGGAATTTGGGACTAGCGGGGGCAGGAGATACGCAGTATTTT. This codes for CAWNLGLAGAGDTQYF. Looking up the rest from reference TRBV30 and TRBJ2-3 gives the full variable domain: SQTIHQWPATLVQPVGSPLSLECTVEGTSNPNLYWYRQAAGRGLQLLFYSVGIGQISSEVPQNLSASRPQDRQFILSSKKLLLSDSGFYLCAWNLGLAGAGDTQYFGPGTRLTVL.

The CDR3 coding sequence is TGTGCCAGCAGCGGGCCCTTAAGGACAGGGCTCACAGATACGCAGTATTTT. Its protein is CASSGPLRTGLTDTQYF. The chain joins TRBV9 to TRBJ2-3; 8 bases align to TRBD1. The CDR3 consists of 17 residues. The V segment lost 3 bases and the J segment 2 bases; nucleotides outside the gene matches: 11. The germline V gene has CDR1 SGDLS and CDR2 YYNGEE.

The V call is TRBV30, the J call TRBJ2-7; 10 bases agree with TRBD2. The CDR3 spans 12 residues. Germline assignment: CDR1 GTSNPN and CDR2 SVGIG (reference sequence). V lost 4 bases and J lost 3; bases outside the gene matches: 0. CDR3 residues: CAWTSGSYEQYF. Written as DNA, the CDR3 is TGTGCCTGGACTAGCGGGAGCTACGAGCAGTACTTC. Based on the CDR3 plus reference TRBV30 and TRBJ2-7, the full variable domain is SQTIHQWPATLVQPVGSPLSLECTVEGTSNPNLYWYRQAAGRGLQLLFYSVGIGQISSEVPQNLSASRPQDRQFILSSKKLLLSDSGFYLCAWTSGSYEQYFGPGTRLTVT.

The V gene is TRBV7-3, the J gene TRBJ2-7; TRBD1 aligns across 11 bases. Germline CDR1 reads SGHTA; CDR2 reads FQGTGA. V dropped 3 bases and J dropped 2; count of bases not matched to a gene: 0. The CDR3 is made up of 14 amino acids. The CDR3 region is CASSLDRGPYEQYF. The CDR3 DNA reads as TGTGCCAGCAGCTTGGACAGGGGGCCCTACGAGCAGTACTTC.

The chain employs TRBV2 and TRBJ1-4; no reliable D call. CDR1 and CDR2 from the germline V gene are SNHLY and FYNNEI. Trimming left V 6 bases short and J 0 bases short, with 8 bases between. The CDR3 is 14 residues long. DNA of the CDR3: TGTGCCAGCAGAGGAGTGGCAACTAATGAAAAACTGTTTTTT. It translates to CASRGVATNEKLFF.

CDR3 sequence reads: CAISPGLATGELFF. The CDR3 nucleotides read TGTGCCATCAGCCCCGGACTAGCCACCGGGGAGCTGTTTTTT. This rearrangement joins TRBV10-3 to TRBJ2-2, with 8 bases identical to TRBD2. There are 14 residues in the CDR3. Germline loops: CDR1 ENHRY, CDR2 SYGVKD. The V gene end was trimmed by 6 bases and the J gene end by 4 bases; junction bases not matched to a gene: 4.